The next 3 T cell receptor beta chains were all read from a single sample in a study of T-cell memory formation after mild COVID-19. Via MiXCR, TCRdb re-called the 5' RACE reads, giving one row per CDR3 protein. The table has under 200,000 distinct CDR3 sequences, 10% to 15% seen once. The specimen was PBMCs or a T cell subset sorted from them (not recorded which). These receptor sequences come from a man between 18 and 29 years old who had mild COVID-19 (a few samples of this study predate the infection). Cell type and time point are not known.

The chain employs TRBV20-1 and TRBJ1-5; 7 positions agree with TRBD1. The V segment lost 0 bases and the J segment 5 bases; nucleotides outside the gene matches: 13. CDR1 is DFQATT, CDR2 SNEGSKA, per germline (reference sequence). This CDR3 is built from 17 residues. CDR3 DNA sequence: TGCAGTGCTAGAGATAGACAGGGTTTGACTTGGTATCAGCCCCAGCATTTT. This encodes CSARDRQGLTWYQPQHF.

This clonotype was observed a handful of times. V gene TRBV5-1 combines with J gene TRBJ1-2; D remains unclear. Germline CDR1 SGHRS, CDR2 YFSETQ. V was clipped by 4 bases and J by 0 bases, with 7 bases between them. The CDR3 runs to 13 residues. CDR3 in amino acids: CASSMTANYGYTF. The CDR3 DNA reads TGCGCCAGCAGCATGACGGCTAACTATGGCTACACCTTC.

This clonotype was observed a few times. The V and J genes are TRBV12-3 or TRBV12-4 and TRBJ1-2; a possible D gene is TRBD1 (5 bases). V lost 4 bases, J lost 4 bases, and 10 bases lay in between. This CDR3 has 13 amino acids. The CDR3 nucleotides read TGTGCCAGCAGTTCGCGAAGGGGCTATGGCTACACCTTC. The encoded protein is CASSSRRGYGYTF.